The source of this TCR beta chain is a study of cytomegalovirus exposure and HLA in healthy donors. The donors formed part of the roughly 120-subject validation cohort, distinct from the roughly 700-subject first cohort. The germline gives CDR1 LNHDA, CDR2 SQIVND (reference sequence). The ends were cut back, 3 bases at V and 2 bases at J, with 8 bases in the middle. The CDR3 loop spans 13 amino acids. Here immunoSEQ multiplex PCR was the method, and the copy in TCRdb shows in-frame clones only, minus some. The repertoire holds 210,000 or so clones, with 88% as singletons. Study-wide results and limits: Published work reported that the classifier diagnosed cytomegalovirus status with high specificity and sensitivity.

This clone was observed a few times. The antigen is unknown. This TCR was recovered from a woman between 18 and 29 years old in good health and CMV-seronegative. Sequencing was carried out using PBMCs. The rearrangement links TRBV19 to TRBJ2-7; D gene ambiguous. The CDR3 DNA reads TGTGCCAGTAGTATGGGCAGTCCCTACGAGCAGTACTTC. Amino acids: CASSMGSPYEQYF.